A single sample is the source of the 30 T cell receptor beta chains below, sequenced in a study of T cell responses to AZD1222 COVID-19 vaccine. This table comes from immunoSEQ multiplex PCR, and its TCRdb copy is limited to in-frame clones, with some not included. The sample shows about 110,000 clones, around 87% of them seen only once. The sequenced sample was peripheral blood, obtained 28 days after the second AZD1222 dose. The origin of the receptors is an adult who received the AZD1222 COVID-19 vaccine.

The V and J genes are TRBV2 and TRBJ2-3, with D perhaps being TRBD1 or TRBD2 (5 bases each). The V gene's germline CDR1 is SNHLY and CDR2 FYNNEI. The ends were cut back, 6 bases at V and 2 bases at J, with 6 bases in the middle. The CDR3 has 12 residues. CDR3 nucleotide sequence: TGTGCCAGCAGGGGGGACACAGATACGCAGTATTTT. Residues: CASRGDTDTQYF.

This clone has only one observation. In nucleotides, the CDR3 is TGTGCCAGCAGTGTCCTAGCGGGAGGGCCATCGGATACGCAGTATTTT. Encoded protein: CASSVLAGGPSDTQYF. The rearrangement uses TRBV6-4 and TRBJ2-3; 12 bases are a match to TRBD2. Trimming cost V 4 bases and J 6 bases; bases outside gene matches: 8. The CDR3 consists of 16 residues. Germline V CDR1 and CDR2: MRHNA, SNTAGT.

The J gene is TRBJ1-1, the V gene TRBV3-1 (or the pseudogene TRBV3-2); D remains ambiguous. V shed 0 bases and J shed 1 base, with 9 bases lying between them. CDR3 size: 15 residues. Germline CDR1 and CDR2: LGHDT and YNNKEL (reference sequence). CDR3 in amino acids: CASSQDGQKNTEAFF. The DNA for the CDR3 is TGTGCCAGCAGCCAAGATGGGCAGAAGAACACTGAAGCTTTCTTT.

V usage is TRBV25-1 and J usage is TRBJ2-3; possible D gene TRBD1, 6 bases. Germline CDR1 and CDR2: MGHDK and SYGVNS. The CDR3 loop spans 14 amino acids. Trimming took off 1 base at V and 1 base at J, with 6 bases between the two ends. The chain's CDR3 is CASSESGGTDTQYF. CDR3 nucleotides: TGTGCCAGCAGTGAATCAGGGGGCACAGATACGCAGTATTTT.

This clone was detected a few times. V usage is TRBV2 and J usage is TRBJ2-5; D possibly corresponds to TRBD1 (5 bases). The V and J ends lost 5 bases and 5 bases respectively, with 15 bases between them. Germline values: CDR1 SNHLY, CDR2 FYNNEI. The CDR3 loop spans 14 amino acids. This CDR3 is CASSLSTGRETQYF. The DNA of the CDR3 is TGTGCCAGCAGTCTTAGCACAGGTCGCGAGACCCAGTACTTC.

V gene TRBV9 combines with J gene TRBJ1-2; 7 bases fit TRBD1. Germline CDR1 SGDLS, CDR2 YYNGEE. CDR3 length: 18 residues. With V trimmed by 3 bases and J by 0 bases, 14 bases remained unmatched. CDR3 in DNA: TGTGCCAGCAGCGCCCCTTCCGGGACAGAGCCCTCTAACTATGGCTACACCTTC. It specifies CASSAPSGTEPSNYGYTF.

The V gene is TRBV10-2, the J gene TRBJ2-7; possibly TRBD1 for D (5 bases). The ends were cut back, 2 bases at V and 6 bases at J, with 20 bases in the middle. Germline CDR1 WSHSY, CDR2 SAAADI. This CDR3 spans 16 amino acids. CDR3 amino acids: CASSETLQGWAGEQYF. The CDR3 DNA reads as TGCGCCAGCAGTGAGACGCTCCAGGGTTGGGCAGGCGAGCAGTACTTC.

The chain recombines TRBV7-8 with TRBJ2-7; D is perhaps TRBD1 (6 bases). Trimming shortened V by 1 base and J by 6 bases, and 19 bases separated the two germline ends. Per the germline V gene, CDR1 is SGHVS and CDR2 is FQNEAQ. CDR3 length: 16 residues. The CDR3 DNA is TGTGCCAGCAGCTTAGGGACAGTAACCAAGCCCATCGAGCAGTACTTC. Translated, it gives CASSLGTVTKPIEQYF. Full variable domain (remainder filled in from reference TRBV7-8 and TRBJ2-7): GAGVSQSPRYKVAKRGQDVALRCDPISGHVSLFWYQQALGQGPEFLTYFQNEAQLDKSGLPSDRFFAERPEGSVSTLKIQRTQQEDSAVYLCASSLGTVTKPIEQYFGPGTRLTVT.

The chain is built from TRBV6-5 and TRBJ1-1; D is uncertain. This CDR3 is built from 14 residues. Trimming pared 1 base from V and 1 base from J, leaving 7 bases between. Germline V gene lookup returns CDR1 MNHEY and CDR2 SVGAGI. Here the CDR3 DNA reads TGTGCCAGCAGTTACTTTCCGGAGAACACTGAAGCTTTCTTT. Translated: CASSYFPENTEAFF.

The J gene is TRBJ1-6, the V gene TRBV5-6; D is ambiguous. Germline CDR1 reads SGHDT; CDR2 reads YYEEEE. The CDR3 covers 17 residues. V was pared by 4 bases and J by 0 bases, with 14 bases between. CDR3 coding DNA: TGTGCCAGCAGCCCCTCCCCATTTAGCTCCTATAATTCACCCCTCCACTTT. Translated, it gives CASSPSPFSSYNSPLHF. The entire variable domain, with the rest obtained from reference TRBV5-6 and TRBJ1-6, is as follows: DAGVTQSPTHLIKTRGQQVTLRCSPKSGHDTVSWYQQALGQGPQFIFQYYEEEERQRGNFPDRFSGHQFPNYSSELNVNALLLGDSALYLCASSPSPFSSYNSPLHFGNGTRLTVT.

The chain recombines TRBV25-1 with TRBJ1-4; TRBD1 is a possible D gene (6 bases). The CDR3 covers 15 residues. The germline gives CDR1 MGHDK, CDR2 SYGVNS. With 6 bases removed from V and 5 bases from J, the gap between germline ends came to 16 bases. The CDR3 bases are TGTGCCAGCAGGGGGCCCGGACAGCTAAATGAAAAACTGTTTTTT. Translating it yields CASRGPGQLNEKLFF.

The chain's CDR3 is CASSSPDRSRNTIYF. The CDR3, as DNA: TGTGCCAGCAGTTCCCCGGACAGAAGTCGAAACACCATATATTTT. This sequence joins TRBV6-6 and TRBJ1-3; a weak D match, TRBD1 (6 bases). CDR1 is MNHNY, CDR2 SVGAGI, per germline (reference sequence). Trimming left V 4 bases short and J 5 bases short, with 15 bases between. CDR3 size: 15 residues.

The chain recombines TRBV5-6 with TRBJ2-7, with D tentatively TRBD1 (6 bases). CDR1 and CDR2 from the germline V gene are SGHDT and YYEEEE. Trimming cost V 4 bases and J 0 bases, with 17 bases left between them. This CDR3 region has 16 residues. The CDR3 is CASSPTGTVGSYEQYF. DNA for the CDR3: TGTGCCAGCAGCCCAACAGGGACGGTGGGCTCCTACGAGCAGTACTTC.

The V call is TRBV6-5, the J call TRBJ1-5, with 10 nucleotides matching TRBD1. The V gene end was trimmed by 6 bases and the J gene end by 6 bases; junction bases not matched to a gene: 8. CDR3 size: 15 residues. Germline V gives CDR1 MNHEY, CDR2 SVGAGI. The CDR3 region is CASRAQGQGSQPQHF. As DNA, the CDR3 is TGTGCCAGCAGGGCTCAGGGACAGGGGAGTCAGCCCCAGCATTTT.

As to this clone: Other DNA sequences in this specimen translate into the identical CDR3. The rearrangement joins TRBV5-1 to TRBJ1-1; D ambiguous. V lost 2 bases and J lost 1, with 9 bases in between. The CDR3 covers 14 residues. Germline assignment: CDR1 SGHRS and CDR2 YFSETQ. The CDR3 is CASSFRTGNTEAFF. CDR3 DNA sequence: TGCGCCAGCAGCTTCCGGACTGGGAACACTGAAGCTTTCTTT. The full variable domain, rest sourced from reference TRBV5-1 and TRBJ1-1, is KAGVTQTPRYLIKTRGQQVTLSCSPISGHRSVSWYQQTPGQGLQFLFEYFSETQRNKGNFPGRFSGRQFSNSRSEMNVSTLELGDSALYLCASSFRTGNTEAFFGQGTRLTVV.

The J gene is TRBJ1-1, the V gene TRBV19; maybe TRBD1 (6 bases). V was cut by 7 bases and J by 4 bases, with 16 bases left in between. The CDR3 runs to 14 residues. Germline V gene lookup returns CDR1 LNHDA and CDR2 SQIVND (reference sequence). Here the CDR3 reads CASTAGGGGTEAFF. CDR3 nucleotide sequence: TGTGCCAGTACAGCGGGAGGGGGGGGCACTGAAGCTTTCTTT.

The genes are TRBV7-3 and TRBJ2-3; 10 bases align to TRBD1. This CDR3 has 15 amino acids. V was pared by 5 bases and J by 4 bases, with 6 bases of the junction left unmatched. The germline V gene has CDR1 SGHTA and CDR2 FQGTGA. CDR3 nucleotide sequence: TGTGCCAGCAGCCTAGGGACAGGGGTTTCAGATACGCAGTATTTT. Encoded protein: CASSLGTGVSDTQYF.

This sequence joins TRBV10-1 and TRBJ1-2; 7 bases agree with TRBD1. Germline trimming cut 6 bases from V and 1 base from J; bases unmatched to any gene: 2. This CDR3 region has 13 residues. Germline CDR1 reads WNHNN; CDR2 reads SYGVQD (reference sequence). The CDR3 reads CASRGQVNYGYTF. CDR3 DNA: TGCGCCAGCAGAGGACAGGTTAACTATGGCTACACCTTC.

The chain uses TRBV7-3 and TRBJ2-3, with 11 bases lining up with TRBD2. The CDR3 runs to 15 residues. The J segment lost 4 bases and the V segment lost 5 bases, leaving 5 bases of the junction unmatched. Germline V gives CDR1 SGHTA, CDR2 FQGTGA. DNA of the CDR3: TGTGCCAGCAGCCCAAGACTAGCGGGGCCAGATACGCAGTATTTT. It yields the protein CASSPRLAGPDTQYF.

The chain links TRBV7-6 to TRBJ1-1; 7 nucleotides agree with TRBD1. V gave up 5 bases and J gave up 1 base; unmatched junction bases: 4. Germline CDR1 is SGHVS and CDR2 is FNYEAQ. This CDR3 is built from 14 residues. CDR3 sequence (DNA): TGTGCCAGCAGCCCTCGACAGGGGAACACTGAAGCTTTCTTT. Translated: CASSPRQGNTEAFF. The full variable domain, rest sourced from reference TRBV7-6 and TRBJ1-1, is GAGVSQSPRYKVTKRGQDVALRCDPISGHVSLYWYRQALGQGPEFLTYFNYEAQQDKSGLPNDRFSAERPEGSISTLTIQRTEQRDSAMYRCASSPRQGNTEAFFGQGTRLTVV.

This clone was counted a single time. The chain joins TRBV3-1 (or the pseudogene TRBV3-2) to TRBJ1-2; D is ambiguous. V was trimmed by 0 bases and J by 8 bases, leaving 10 bases between them. The CDR3 is 13 residues long. The germline CDR1 and CDR2 sequences are LGHDT and YNNKEL (reference sequence). CDR3 DNA: TGTGCCAGCAGCCAAGAGGCCCCGCAGGGCTACACCTTC. This translates into CASSQEAPQGYTF.

The chain combines TRBV27 with TRBJ2-1, with 8 bases that match TRBD1. The J segment lost 7 bases and the V segment lost 8 bases, leaving 16 bases of the junction unmatched. Germline values: CDR1 MNHEY, CDR2 SMNVEV (reference sequence). This CDR3 is built from 16 residues. The CDR3 loop reads CASGFMDRAFRNEQFF. In DNA, the CDR3 is TGTGCCAGCGGATTTATGGACAGGGCGTTTAGGAATGAGCAGTTCTTC.

This rearrangement joins TRBV3-1 (or the pseudogene TRBV3-2) to TRBJ2-1; 8 bases match TRBD2. Germline V gene lookup returns CDR1 LGHDT and CDR2 YNNKEL (reference sequence). The V and J ends lost 1 base and 7 bases, in that order; junction bases with no gene match: 6. The CDR3 is 15 amino acids. CDR3 residues: CASSQVSGGPNEQFF. CDR3 sequence (DNA): TGTGCCAGCAGCCAAGTCTCGGGGGGGCCGAATGAGCAGTTCTTC.

This clone has a single count. The chain has TRBV11-2 and TRBJ2-3, with 15 bases identical to TRBD2. V was clipped by 5 bases and J by 3 bases; unmatched bases: 3. Germline loops: CDR1 SGHAT, CDR2 FQNNGV. The CDR3 has 16 amino acids. The CDR3 DNA follows: TGTGCCAGCAGCCTCGGGACTAGCGGGAGGACAGATACGCAGTATTTT. Translation: CASSLGTSGRTDTQYF.

In DNA, the CDR3 is TGTGCCAGTACCAACCTTGGGACAGACTCTCAGCCCCAGCATTTT. Its translation is CASTNLGTDSQPQHF. This sequence joins TRBV19 and TRBJ1-5, with TRBD1 matching over 7 bases. The CDR3 spans 15 residues. CDR1 is LNHDA, CDR2 SQIVND, per germline (reference sequence). Trimming removed 7 bases from V and 6 bases from J; junction bases left unmatched: 12.

The CDR3 loop is CASSSLGLAETNEQFF. The CDR3 DNA reads TGTGCCAGTAGCAGCCTAGGACTAGCGGAGACCAATGAGCAGTTCTTC. This chain joins TRBV19 and TRBJ2-1; 10 bases fit TRBD2. V lost 6 bases, J lost 6 bases, and 11 bases stayed unmatched. The CDR3 covers 16 residues. The germline gives CDR1 LNHDA, CDR2 SQIVND (reference sequence). The full variable domain, with the rest looked up from reference TRBV19 and TRBJ2-1, is DGGITQSPKYLFRKEGQNVTLSCEQNLNHDAMYWYRQDPGQGLRLIYYSQIVNDFQKGDIAEGYSVSREKKESFPLTVTSAQKNPTAFYLCASSSLGLAETNEQFFGPGTRLTVL.

J is TRBJ1-1 and V is TRBV7-9, with a weak D call TRBD1 (6 bases). Germline V gives CDR1 SEHNR, CDR2 FQNEAQ (reference sequence). The ends were cut back, 1 base at V and 1 base at J, with 10 bases in the middle. This CDR3 has 15 residues. The CDR3 region has the DNA TGTGCCAGCAGCTTAGAGACAGGACAGAACACTGAAGCTTTCTTT. This gives the protein CASSLETGQNTEAFF.

This chain joins TRBV6-5 and TRBJ1-2, with D unclear. With 5 bases removed from V and 4 bases from J, the gap between germline ends came to 11 bases. Germline V gene sequence: CDR1 MNHEY, CDR2 SVGAGI. CDR3 size: 13 residues. The chain's CDR3 is CASSPVGSYGYTF. The CDR3 DNA sequence: TGTGCCAGCAGTCCGGTGGGGTCCTATGGCTACACCTTC.

The chain carries TRBV7-8 and TRBJ1-1; TRBD1 aligns across 7 bases. V lost 5 bases, J lost 0 bases, and 12 bases stayed unmatched. The germline V gene has CDR1 SGHVS and CDR2 FQNEAQ. The CDR3 length is 17 residues. The CDR3 nucleotides are TGTGCCAGCAGCATTCGGACAGGAAGCCATATGAACACTGAAGCTTTCTTT. Translation: CASSIRTGSHMNTEAFF.

V usage is TRBV3-1 (or the pseudogene TRBV3-2) and J usage is TRBJ2-7, with a tentative D call TRBD2 (6 bases). The CDR3 is 15 residues long. Germline CDR1 LGHDT, CDR2 YNNKEL (reference sequence). V was shortened by 0 bases and J by 1 base, with 10 bases between the two germline ends. CDR3 region: CASSQDPGASYEQYF. Here the CDR3 DNA reads TGTGCCAGCAGCCAAGATCCGGGAGCTTCCTACGAGCAGTACTTC.